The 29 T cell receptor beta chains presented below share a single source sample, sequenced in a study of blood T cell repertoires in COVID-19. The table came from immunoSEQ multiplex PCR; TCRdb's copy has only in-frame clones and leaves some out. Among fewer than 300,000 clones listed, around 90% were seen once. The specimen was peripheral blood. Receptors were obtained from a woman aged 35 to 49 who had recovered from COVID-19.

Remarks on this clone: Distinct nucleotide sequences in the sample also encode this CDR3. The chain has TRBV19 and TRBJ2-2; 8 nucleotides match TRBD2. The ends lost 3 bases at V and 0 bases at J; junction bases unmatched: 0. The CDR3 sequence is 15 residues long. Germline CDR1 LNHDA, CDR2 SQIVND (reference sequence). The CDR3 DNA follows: TGTGCCAGTAGTATTAGCGGGGCGAACACCGGGGAGCTGTTTTTT. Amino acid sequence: CASSISGANTGELFF.

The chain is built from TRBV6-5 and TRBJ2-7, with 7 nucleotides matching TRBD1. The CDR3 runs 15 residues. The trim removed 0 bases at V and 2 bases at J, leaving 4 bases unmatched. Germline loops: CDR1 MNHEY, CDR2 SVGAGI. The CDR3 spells CASSYSGQPPYEQYF. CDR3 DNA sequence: TGTGCCAGCAGTTACTCGGGACAGCCACCCTACGAGCAGTACTTC.

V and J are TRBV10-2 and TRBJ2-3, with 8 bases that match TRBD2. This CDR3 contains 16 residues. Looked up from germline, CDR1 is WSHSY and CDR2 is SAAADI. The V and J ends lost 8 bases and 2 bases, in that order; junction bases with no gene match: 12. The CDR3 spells CASAGPAGGPTDTQYF. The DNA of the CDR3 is TGCGCCAGCGCCGGGCCTGCGGGAGGCCCCACAGATACGCAGTATTTT.

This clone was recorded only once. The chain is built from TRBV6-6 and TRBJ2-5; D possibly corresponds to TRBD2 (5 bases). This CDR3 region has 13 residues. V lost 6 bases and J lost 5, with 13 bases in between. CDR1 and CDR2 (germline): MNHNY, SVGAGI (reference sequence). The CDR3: CASSPRGYETQYF. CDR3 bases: TGTGCCAGCAGCCCTCGGGGATACGAGACCCAGTACTTC.

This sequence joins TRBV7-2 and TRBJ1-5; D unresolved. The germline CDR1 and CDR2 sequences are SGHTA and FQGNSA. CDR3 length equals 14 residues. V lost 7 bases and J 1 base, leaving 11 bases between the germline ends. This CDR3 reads CASTPPGSNQPQHF. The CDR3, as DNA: TGTGCCAGCACCCCCCCAGGAAGCAATCAGCCCCAGCATTTT.

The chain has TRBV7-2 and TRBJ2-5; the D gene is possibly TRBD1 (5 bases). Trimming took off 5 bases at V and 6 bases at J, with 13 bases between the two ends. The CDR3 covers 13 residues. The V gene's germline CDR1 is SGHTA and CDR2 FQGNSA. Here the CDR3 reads CASSPQGWQTQYF. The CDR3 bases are TGTGCCAGCAGCCCGCAGGGCTGGCAGACCCAGTACTTC.

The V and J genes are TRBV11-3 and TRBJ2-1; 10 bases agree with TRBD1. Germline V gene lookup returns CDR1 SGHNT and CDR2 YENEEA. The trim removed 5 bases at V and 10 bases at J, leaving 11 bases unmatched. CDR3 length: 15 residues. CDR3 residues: CASSPRDRGFHEQFF. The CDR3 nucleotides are TGTGCCAGCAGCCCCCGGGACAGGGGTTTTCACGAGCAGTTCTTC.

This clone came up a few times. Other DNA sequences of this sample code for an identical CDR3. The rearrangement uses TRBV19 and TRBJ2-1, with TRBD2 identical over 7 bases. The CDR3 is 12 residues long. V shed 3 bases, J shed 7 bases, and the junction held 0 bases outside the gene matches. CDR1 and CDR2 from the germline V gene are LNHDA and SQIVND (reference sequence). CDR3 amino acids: CASSMGGNEQFF. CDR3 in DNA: TGTGCCAGTAGTATGGGGGGGAATGAGCAGTTCTTC.

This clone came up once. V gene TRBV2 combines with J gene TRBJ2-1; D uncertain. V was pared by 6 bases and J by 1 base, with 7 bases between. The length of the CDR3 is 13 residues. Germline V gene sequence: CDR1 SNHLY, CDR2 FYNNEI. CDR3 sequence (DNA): TGTGCCAGCAGCAGACTGTCCTACAATGAGCAGTTCTTC. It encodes CASSRLSYNEQFF. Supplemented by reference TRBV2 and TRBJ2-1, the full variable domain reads EPEVTQTPSHQVTQMGQEVILRCVPISNHLYFYWYRQILGQKVEFLVSFYNNEISEKSEIFDDQFSVERPDGSNFTLKIRSTKLEDSAMYFCASSRLSYNEQFFGPGTRLTVL.

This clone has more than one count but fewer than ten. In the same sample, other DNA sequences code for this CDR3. CDR3 protein: CASSGRVYEQYF. In DNA, the CDR3 is TGTGCCAGCAGTGGTCGGGTCTACGAGCAGTACTTC. This sequence joins TRBV25-1 and TRBJ2-7; no firm D call. Germline V gives CDR1 MGHDK, CDR2 SYGVNS. Trimming took 4 bases from V and 3 from J, leaving 7 bases between them. This CDR3 comprises 12 residues.

The CDR3 region has the DNA TGTGCCAGCAGCATGACTAGCGGGACAGAGACCCAGTACTTC. Amino acids: CASSMTSGTETQYF. The gene calls are TRBV5-6 and TRBJ2-5, with TRBD2 matching over 11 bases. The CDR3 runs to 14 residues. Trimming cost V 4 bases and J 4 bases; bases outside gene matches: 3. CDR1 SGHDT and CDR2 YYEEEE come from the germline V gene.

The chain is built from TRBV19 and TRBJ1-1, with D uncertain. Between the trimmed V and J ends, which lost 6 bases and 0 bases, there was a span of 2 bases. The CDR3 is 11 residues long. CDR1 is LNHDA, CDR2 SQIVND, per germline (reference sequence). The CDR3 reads CASSLNTEAFF. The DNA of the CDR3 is TGTGCCAGTAGCTTGAACACTGAAGCTTTCTTT.

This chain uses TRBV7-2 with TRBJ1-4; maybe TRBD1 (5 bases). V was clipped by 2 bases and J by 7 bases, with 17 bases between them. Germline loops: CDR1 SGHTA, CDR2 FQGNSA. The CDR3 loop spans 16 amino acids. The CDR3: CASSLYAGGGGEKLFF. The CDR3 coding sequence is TGTGCCAGCAGCTTATACGCGGGGGGAGGAGGTGAAAAACTGTTTTTT.

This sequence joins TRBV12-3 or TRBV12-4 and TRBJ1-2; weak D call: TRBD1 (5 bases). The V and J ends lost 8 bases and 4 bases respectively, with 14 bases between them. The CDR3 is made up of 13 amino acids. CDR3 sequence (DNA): TGTGCCAGCCTGGGGGGGGTGGGCTATGGCTACACCTTC. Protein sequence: CASLGGVGYGYTF.

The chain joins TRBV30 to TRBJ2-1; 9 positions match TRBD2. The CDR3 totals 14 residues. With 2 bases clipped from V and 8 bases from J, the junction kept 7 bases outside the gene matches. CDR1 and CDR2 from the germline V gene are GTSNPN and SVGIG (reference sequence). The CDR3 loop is CAWSSGGRGDEQFF. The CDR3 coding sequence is TGTGCCTGGAGTTCGGGCGGGAGGGGCGATGAGCAGTTCTTC.

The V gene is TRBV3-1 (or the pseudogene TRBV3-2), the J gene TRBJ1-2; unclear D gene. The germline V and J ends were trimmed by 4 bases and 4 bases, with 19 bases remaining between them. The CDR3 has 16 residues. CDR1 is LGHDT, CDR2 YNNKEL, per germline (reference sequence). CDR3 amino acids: CASSLVPTGATYGYTF. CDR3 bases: TGTGCCAGCAGCCTGGTCCCTACCGGAGCGACCTATGGCTACACCTTC.

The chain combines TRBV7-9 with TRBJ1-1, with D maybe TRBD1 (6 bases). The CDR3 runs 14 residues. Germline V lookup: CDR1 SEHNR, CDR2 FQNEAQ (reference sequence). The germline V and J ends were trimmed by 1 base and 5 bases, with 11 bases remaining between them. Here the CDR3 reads CASSLEARGTEAFF. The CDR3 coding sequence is TGTGCCAGCAGCTTAGAGGCCAGGGGAACTGAAGCTTTCTTT.

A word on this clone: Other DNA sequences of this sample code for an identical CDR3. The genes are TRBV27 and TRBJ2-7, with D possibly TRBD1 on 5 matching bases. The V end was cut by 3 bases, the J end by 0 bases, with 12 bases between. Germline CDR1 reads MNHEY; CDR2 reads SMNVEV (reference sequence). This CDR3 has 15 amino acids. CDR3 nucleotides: TGTGCCAGCAGTTTGGGGCAGGCCTCCTCCTACGAGCAGTACTTC. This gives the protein CASSLGQASSYEQYF.

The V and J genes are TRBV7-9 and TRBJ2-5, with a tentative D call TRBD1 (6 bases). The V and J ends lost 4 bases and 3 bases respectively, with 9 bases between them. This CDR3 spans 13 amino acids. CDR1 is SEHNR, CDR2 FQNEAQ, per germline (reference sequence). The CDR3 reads CASSSRTEETQYF. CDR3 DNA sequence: TGTGCCAGCAGCTCCCGGACAGAAGAGACCCAGTACTTC.

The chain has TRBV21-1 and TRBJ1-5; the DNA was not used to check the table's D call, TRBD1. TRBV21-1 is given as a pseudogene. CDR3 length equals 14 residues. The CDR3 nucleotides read TGTGCCAGCGAACGGGACACGTGGCCCGCGGCCCAGCATTTT. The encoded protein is CASERDTWPAAQHF.

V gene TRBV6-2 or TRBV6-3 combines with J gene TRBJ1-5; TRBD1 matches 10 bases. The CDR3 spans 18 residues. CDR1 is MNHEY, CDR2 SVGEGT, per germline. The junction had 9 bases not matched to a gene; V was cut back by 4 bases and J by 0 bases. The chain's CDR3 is CASSFTRDRGYSNQPQHF. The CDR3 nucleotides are TGTGCCAGCAGTTTCACCCGGGACAGGGGATATAGCAATCAGCCCCAGCATTTT.

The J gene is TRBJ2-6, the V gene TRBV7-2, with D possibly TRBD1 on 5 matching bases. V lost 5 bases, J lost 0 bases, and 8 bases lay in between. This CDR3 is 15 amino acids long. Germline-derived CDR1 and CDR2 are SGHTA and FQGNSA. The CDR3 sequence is CASSHTGSGANVLTF. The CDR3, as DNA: TGTGCCAGCAGCCATACAGGCTCTGGGGCCAACGTCCTGACTTTC.

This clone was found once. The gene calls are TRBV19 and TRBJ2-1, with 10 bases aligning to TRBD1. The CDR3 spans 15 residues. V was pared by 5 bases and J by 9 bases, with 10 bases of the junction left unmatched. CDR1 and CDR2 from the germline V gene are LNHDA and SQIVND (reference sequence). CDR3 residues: CASSPRGTGAGEQFF. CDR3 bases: TGTGCCAGTAGTCCCCGGGGGACAGGGGCCGGTGAGCAGTTCTTC.

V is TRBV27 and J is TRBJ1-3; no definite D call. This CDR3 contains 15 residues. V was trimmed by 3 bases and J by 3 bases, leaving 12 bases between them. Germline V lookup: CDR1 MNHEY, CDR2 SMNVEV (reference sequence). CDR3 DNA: TGTGCCAGCAGTTTTAAGGGAGCGGGTGGAAACACCATATATTTT. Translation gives CASSFKGAGGNTIYF.

In nucleotides, the CDR3 is TGTGCCAGCCGGACCGGGACTAGCGGCACCGGGGAGCTGTTTTTT. It is translated as CASRTGTSGTGELFF. The V and J genes are TRBV27 and TRBJ2-2, with 11 bases matching TRBD2. Trimming at V came to 8 bases and at J to 4 bases, leaving 6 bases not matched to a gene. The germline CDR1 and CDR2 sequences are MNHEY and SMNVEV (reference sequence). There are 15 residues in the CDR3.

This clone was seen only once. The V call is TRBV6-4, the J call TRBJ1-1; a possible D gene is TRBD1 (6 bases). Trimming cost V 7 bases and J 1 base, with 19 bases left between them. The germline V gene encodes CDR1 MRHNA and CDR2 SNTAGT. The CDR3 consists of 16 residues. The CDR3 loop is CASTRNPGHTNTEAFF. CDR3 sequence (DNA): TGTGCCAGCACCAGGAATCCGGGACACACGAACACTGAAGCTTTCTTT.

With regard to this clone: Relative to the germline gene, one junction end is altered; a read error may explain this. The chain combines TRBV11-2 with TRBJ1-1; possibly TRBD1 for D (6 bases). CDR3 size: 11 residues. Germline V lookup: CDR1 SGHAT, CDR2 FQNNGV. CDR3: CASSHGGPANF. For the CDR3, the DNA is TGTGCCAGCAGCCACGGGGGGCCCGCGAACTTT.

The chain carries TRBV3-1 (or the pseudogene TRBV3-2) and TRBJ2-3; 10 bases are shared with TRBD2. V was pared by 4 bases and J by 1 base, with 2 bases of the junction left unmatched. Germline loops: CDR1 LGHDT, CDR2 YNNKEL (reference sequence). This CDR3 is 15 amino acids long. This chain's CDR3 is CASSRGTSGTDTQYF. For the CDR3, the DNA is TGTGCCAGCAGCCGCGGGACTAGCGGCACAGATACGCAGTATTTT.

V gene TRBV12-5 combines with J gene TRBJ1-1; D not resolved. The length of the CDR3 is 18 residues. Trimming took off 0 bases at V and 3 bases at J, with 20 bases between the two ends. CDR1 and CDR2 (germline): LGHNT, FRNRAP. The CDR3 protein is CASGLVHPFQPEDTEAFF. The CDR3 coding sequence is TGTGCTAGTGGTTTGGTACACCCTTTCCAGCCCGAGGACACTGAAGCTTTCTTT.